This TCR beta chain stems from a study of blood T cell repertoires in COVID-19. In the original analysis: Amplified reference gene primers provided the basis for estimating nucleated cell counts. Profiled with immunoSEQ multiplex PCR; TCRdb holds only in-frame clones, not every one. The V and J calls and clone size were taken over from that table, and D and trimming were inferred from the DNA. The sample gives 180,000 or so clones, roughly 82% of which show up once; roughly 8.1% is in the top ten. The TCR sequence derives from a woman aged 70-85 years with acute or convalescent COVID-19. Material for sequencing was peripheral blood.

The CDR3 protein is CASSVVGSGVNTGELFF. CDR3 bases: TGTGCCAGCAGCGTAGTAGGTAGCGGGGTGAACACCGGGGAGCTGTTTTTT. The rearrangement uses TRBV9 and TRBJ2-2; 8 bases map to TRBD2. V dropped 0 bases and J dropped 1; count of bases not matched to a gene: 5. The germline CDR1 and CDR2 sequences are SGDLS and YYNGEE. The CDR3 sequence is 17 residues long.